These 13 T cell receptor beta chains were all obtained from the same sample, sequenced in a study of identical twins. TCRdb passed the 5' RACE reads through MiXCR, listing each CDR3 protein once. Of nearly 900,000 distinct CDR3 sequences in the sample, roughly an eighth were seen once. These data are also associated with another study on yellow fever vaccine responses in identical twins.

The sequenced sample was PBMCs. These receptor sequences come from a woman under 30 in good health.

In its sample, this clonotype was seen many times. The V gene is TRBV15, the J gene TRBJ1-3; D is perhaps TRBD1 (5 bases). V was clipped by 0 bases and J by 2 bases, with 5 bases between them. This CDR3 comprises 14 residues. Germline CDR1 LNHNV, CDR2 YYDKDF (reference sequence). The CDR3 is CATSRDRAGNTIYF. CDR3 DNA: TGTGCCACCAGCAGAGACAGGGCTGGAAACACCATATATTTT.

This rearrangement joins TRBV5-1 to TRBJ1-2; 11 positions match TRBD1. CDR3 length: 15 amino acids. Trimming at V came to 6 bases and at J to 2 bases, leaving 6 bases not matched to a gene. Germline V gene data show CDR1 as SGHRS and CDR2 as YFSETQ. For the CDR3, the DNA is TGCGCCAGCACCGATGGGACAGGGGGAAACTATGGCTACACCTTC. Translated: CASTDGTGGNYGYTF.

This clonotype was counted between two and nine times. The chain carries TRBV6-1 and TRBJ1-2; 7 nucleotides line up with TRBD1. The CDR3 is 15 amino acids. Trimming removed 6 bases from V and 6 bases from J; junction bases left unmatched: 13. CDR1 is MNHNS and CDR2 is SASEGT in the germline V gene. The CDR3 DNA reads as TGTGCCAGCAGATCCGGGACAGAAAGTTTTAATGGCTACACCTTC. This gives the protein CASRSGTESFNGYTF.

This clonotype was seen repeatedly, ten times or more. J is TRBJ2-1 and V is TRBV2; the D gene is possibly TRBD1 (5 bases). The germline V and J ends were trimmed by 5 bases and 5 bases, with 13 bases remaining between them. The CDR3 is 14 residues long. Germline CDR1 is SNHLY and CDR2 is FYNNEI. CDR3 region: CASSPIDRDNEQFF. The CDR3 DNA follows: TGTGCCAGCAGTCCAATAGACAGAGACAATGAGCAGTTCTTC.

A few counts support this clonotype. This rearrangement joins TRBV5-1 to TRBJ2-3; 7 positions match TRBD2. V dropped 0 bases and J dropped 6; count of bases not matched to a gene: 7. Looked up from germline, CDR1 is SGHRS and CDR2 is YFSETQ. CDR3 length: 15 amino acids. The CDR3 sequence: CASSLGGGLLDTQYF. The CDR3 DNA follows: TGCGCCAGCAGCTTGGGCGGGGGACTTCTCGATACGCAGTATTTT.

The CDR3 here is CSAQTGEKPQHF. CDR3 DNA: TGCAGTGCTCAGACAGGGGAGAAGCCCCAGCATTTT. The chain has TRBV20-1 and TRBJ1-5; 8 bases match TRBD1. Germline V gives CDR1 DFQATT, CDR2 SNEGSKA (reference sequence). CDR3 size: 12 residues. J was trimmed by 8 bases and V by 5 bases; bases with no gene match: 5.

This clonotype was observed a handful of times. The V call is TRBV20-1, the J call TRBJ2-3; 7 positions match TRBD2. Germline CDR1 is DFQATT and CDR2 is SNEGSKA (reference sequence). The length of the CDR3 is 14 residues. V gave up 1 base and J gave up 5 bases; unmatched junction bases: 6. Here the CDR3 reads CSARVMGGGDTQYF. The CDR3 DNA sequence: TGCAGTGCTAGAGTGATGGGGGGGGGAGATACGCAGTATTTT.

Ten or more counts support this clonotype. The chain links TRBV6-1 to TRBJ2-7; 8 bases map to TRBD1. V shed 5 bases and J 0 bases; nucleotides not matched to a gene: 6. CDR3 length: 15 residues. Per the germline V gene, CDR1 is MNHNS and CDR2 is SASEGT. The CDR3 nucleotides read TGTGCCAGCAGTCCAAGACAGGGGCGCTCCTACGAGCAGTACTTC. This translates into CASSPRQGRSYEQYF.

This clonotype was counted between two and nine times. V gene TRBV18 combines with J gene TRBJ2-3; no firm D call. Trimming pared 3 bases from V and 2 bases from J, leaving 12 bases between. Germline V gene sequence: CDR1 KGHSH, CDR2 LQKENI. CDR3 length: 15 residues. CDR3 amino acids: CASSPLATYTDTQYF. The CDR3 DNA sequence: TGTGCCAGCTCACCTCTTGCTACTTACACAGATACGCAGTATTTT.

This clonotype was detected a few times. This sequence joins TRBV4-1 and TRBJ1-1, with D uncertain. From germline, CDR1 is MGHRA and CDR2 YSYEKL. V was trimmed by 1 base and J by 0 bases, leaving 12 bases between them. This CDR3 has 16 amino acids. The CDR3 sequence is CASSQAHMGMNTEAFF. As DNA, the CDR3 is TGCGCCAGCAGCCAAGCCCACATGGGGATGAACACTGAAGCTTTCTTT.

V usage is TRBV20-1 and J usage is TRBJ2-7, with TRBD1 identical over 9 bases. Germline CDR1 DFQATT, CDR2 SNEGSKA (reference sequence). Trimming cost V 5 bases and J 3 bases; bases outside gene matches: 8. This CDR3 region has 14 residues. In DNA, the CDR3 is TGCAGTGCTGGGACAGGGTCCGACCTCTACGAGCAGTACTTC. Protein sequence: CSAGTGSDLYEQYF.

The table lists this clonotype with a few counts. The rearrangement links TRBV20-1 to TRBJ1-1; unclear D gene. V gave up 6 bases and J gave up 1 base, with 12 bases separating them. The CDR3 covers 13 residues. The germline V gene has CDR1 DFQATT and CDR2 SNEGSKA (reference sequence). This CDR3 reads CSAHGPPNTEAFF. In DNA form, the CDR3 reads TGCAGTGCCCACGGCCCCCCGAACACTGAAGCTTTCTTT.

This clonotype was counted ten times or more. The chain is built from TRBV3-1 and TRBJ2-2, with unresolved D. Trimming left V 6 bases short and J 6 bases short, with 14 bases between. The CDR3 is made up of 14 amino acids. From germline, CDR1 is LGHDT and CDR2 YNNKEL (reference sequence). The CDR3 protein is CASSLWASPGELFF. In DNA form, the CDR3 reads TGTGCCAGCAGTCTTTGGGCCTCACCCGGGGAGCTGTTTTTT.